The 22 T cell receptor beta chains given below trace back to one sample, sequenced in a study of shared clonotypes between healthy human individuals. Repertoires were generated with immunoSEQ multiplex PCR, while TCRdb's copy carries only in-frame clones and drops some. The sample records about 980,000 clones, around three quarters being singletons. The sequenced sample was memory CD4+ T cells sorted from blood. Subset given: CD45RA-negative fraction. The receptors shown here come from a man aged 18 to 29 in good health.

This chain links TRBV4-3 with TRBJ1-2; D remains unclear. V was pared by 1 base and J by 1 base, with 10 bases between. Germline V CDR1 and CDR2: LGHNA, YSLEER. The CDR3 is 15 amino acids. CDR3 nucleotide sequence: TGCGCCAGCAGCCAAGGAAGTGCTATTAACTATGGCTACACCTTC. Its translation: CASSQGSAINYGYTF.

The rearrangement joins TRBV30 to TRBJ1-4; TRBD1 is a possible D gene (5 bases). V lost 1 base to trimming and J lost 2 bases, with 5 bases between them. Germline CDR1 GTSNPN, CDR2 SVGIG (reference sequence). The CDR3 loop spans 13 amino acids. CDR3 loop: CAWSAGTNEKLFF. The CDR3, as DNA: TGTGCCTGGAGTGCAGGGACTAATGAAAAACTGTTTTTT. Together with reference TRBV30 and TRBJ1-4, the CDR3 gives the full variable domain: SQTIHQWPATLVQPVGSPLSLECTVEGTSNPNLYWYRQAAGRGLQLLFYSVGIGQISSEVPQNLSASRPQDRQFILSSKKLLLSDSGFYLCAWSAGTNEKLFFGSGTQLSVL.

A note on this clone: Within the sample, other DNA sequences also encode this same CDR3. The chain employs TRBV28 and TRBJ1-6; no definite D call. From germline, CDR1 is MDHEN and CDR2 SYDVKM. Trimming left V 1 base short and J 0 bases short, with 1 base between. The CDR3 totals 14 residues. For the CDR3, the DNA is TGTGCCAGCAGTTTATCCTCCTATAATTCACCCCTCCACTTT. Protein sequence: CASSLSSYNSPLHF.

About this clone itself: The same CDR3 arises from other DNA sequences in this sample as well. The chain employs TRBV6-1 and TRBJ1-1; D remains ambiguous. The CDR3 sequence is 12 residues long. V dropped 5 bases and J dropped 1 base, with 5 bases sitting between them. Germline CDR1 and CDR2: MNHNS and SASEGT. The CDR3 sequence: CASSRGNTEAFF. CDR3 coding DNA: TGTGCCAGCAGTCGTGGGAACACTGAAGCTTTCTTT.

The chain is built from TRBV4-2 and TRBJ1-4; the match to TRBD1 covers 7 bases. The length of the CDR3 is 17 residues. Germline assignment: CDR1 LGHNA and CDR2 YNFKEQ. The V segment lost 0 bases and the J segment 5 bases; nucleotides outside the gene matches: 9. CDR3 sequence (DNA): TGTGCCAGCAGCCAAGAAGTAGGGCAGGGGGGGAATGAAAAACTGTTTTTT. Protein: CASSQEVGQGGNEKLFF.

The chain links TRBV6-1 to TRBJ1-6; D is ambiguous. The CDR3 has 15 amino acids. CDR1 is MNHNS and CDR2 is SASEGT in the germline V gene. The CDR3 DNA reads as TGTTCTACCGAAGGTGGGCGGACCTATAATTCACCCCTCCACTTT. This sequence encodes CSTEGGRTYNSPLHF.

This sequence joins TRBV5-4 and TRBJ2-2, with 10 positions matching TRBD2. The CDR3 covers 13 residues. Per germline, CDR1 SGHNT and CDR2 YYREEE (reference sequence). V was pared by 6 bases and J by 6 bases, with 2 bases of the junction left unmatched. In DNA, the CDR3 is TGTGCCAGCACCCTAGCGGGAGCCGGGGAGCTGTTTTTT. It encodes CASTLAGAGELFF.

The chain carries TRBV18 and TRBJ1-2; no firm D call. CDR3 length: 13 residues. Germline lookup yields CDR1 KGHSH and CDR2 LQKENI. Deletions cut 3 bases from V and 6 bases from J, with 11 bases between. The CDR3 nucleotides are TGTGCCAGCTCACCTTGGCTCGGGGATGGCTACACCTTC. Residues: CASSPWLGDGYTF.

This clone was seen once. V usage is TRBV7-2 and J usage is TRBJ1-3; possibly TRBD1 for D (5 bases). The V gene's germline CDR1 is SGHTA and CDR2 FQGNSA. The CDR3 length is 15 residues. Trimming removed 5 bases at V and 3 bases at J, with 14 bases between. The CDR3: CASSERFGGGNTIYF. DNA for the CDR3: TGTGCCAGCAGCGAAAGGTTCGGGGGTGGAAACACCATATATTTT. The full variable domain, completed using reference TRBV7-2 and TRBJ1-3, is GAGVSQSPSNKVTEKGKDVELRCDPISGHTALYWYRQSLGQGLEFLIYFQGNSAPDKSGLPSDRFSAERTGGSVSTLTIQRTQQEDSAVYLCASSERFGGGNTIYFGEGSWLTVV.

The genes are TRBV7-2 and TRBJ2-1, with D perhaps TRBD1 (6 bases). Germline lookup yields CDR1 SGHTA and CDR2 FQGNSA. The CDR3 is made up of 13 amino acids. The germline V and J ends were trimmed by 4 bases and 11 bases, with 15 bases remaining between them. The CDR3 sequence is CASSSRSGEKQFF. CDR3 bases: TGTGCCAGCAGCTCACGCTCAGGGGAGAAGCAGTTCTTC.

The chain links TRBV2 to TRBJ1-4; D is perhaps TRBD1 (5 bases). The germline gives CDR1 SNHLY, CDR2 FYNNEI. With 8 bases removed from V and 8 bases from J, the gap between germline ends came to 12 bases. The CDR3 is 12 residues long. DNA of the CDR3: TGTGCCAGCCGGGACCGCGTGGAAAAACTGTTTTTT. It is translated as CASRDRVEKLFF.

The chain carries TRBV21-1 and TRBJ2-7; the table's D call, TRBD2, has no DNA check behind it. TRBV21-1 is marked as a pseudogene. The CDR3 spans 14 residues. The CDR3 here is CASSPGTSGHEQYF. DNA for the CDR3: TGTGCCAGCAGCCCCGGGACTAGTGGGCACGAGCAGTACTTC.

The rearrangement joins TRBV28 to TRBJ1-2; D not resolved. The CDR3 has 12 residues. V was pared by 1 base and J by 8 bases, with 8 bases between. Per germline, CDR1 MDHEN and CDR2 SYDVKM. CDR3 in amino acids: CASSLLGRGYTF. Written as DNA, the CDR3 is TGTGCCAGCAGTTTATTGGGCCGGGGCTACACCTTC.

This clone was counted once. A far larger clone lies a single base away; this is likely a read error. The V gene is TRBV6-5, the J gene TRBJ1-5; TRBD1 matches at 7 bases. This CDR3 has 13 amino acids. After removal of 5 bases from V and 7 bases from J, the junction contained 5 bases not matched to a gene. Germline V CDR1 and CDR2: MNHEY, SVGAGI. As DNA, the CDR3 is TGTGCCAGCAGTGAGACAGGGAGGCAGCCCCAGCATTTT. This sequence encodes CASSETGRQPQHF.

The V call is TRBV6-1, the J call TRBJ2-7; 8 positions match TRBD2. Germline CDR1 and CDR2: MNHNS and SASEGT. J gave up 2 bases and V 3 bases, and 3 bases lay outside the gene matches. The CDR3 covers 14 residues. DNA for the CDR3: TGTGCCAGCAGTGAGCAGCGGGGGCCCTACGAGCAGTACTTC. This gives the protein CASSEQRGPYEQYF.

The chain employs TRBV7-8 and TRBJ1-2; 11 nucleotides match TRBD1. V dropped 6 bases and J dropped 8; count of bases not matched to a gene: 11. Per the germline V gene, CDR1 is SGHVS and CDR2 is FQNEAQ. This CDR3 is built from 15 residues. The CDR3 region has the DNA TGTGCCAGCAGTGCCGGGGACAGGGGGTCGCGGGGCTACACCTTC. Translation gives CASSAGDRGSRGYTF.

The CDR3, as DNA: TGTGCCAGCAGCCCTCCGGGACAGTCTCCGGCTTTCTTT. Residues: CASSPPGQSPAFF. The chain joins TRBV6-5 to TRBJ1-1; 7 bases agree with TRBD1. The CDR3 loop spans 13 amino acids. V dropped 6 bases and J dropped 11; count of bases not matched to a gene: 12. The germline V gene encodes CDR1 MNHEY and CDR2 SVGAGI.

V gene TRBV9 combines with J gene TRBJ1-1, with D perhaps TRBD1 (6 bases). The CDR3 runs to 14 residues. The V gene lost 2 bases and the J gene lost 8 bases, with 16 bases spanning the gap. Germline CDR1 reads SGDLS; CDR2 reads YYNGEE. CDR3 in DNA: TGTGCCAGCAGCGTCGACGGGGGCCTCACCGAAGCTTTCTTT. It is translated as CASSVDGGLTEAFF.

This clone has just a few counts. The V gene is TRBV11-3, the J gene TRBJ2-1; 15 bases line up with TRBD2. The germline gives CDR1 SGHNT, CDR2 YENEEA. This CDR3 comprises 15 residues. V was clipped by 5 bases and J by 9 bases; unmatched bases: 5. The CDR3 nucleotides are TGTGCCAGCAGCATGGGACTAGCGGGAGGAGGTGAGCAGTTCTTC. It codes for CASSMGLAGGGEQFF.

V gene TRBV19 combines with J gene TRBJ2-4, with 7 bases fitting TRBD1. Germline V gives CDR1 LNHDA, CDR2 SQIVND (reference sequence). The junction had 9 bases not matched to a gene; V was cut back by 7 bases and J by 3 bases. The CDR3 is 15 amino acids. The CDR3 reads CASMPDRAVKNIQYF. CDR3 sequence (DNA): TGTGCCAGTATGCCTGACAGGGCGGTCAAAAACATTCAGTACTTC.

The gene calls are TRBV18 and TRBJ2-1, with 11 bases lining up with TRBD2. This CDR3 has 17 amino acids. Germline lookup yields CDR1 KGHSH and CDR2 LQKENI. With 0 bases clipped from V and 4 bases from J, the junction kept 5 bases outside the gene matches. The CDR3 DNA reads TGTGCCAGCTCACCACCCCTAGCGGGAGGCCCATACAATGAGCAGTTCTTC. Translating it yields CASSPPLAGGPYNEQFF.

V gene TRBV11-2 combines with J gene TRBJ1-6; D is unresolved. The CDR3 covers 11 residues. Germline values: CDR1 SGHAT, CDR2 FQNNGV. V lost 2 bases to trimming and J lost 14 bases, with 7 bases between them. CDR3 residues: CASSLFGTLHF. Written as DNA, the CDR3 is TGTGCCAGCAGCTTATTCGGAACCCTCCACTTT.